The text below deals with one TCR beta chain. CDR1 and CDR2 (germline): LGHNT, FRNRAP. V was cut by 2 bases and J by 4 bases, with 15 bases left in between. The CDR3 is made up of 15 amino acids. The sample is drawn from a study of blood T cell repertoires in COVID-19. For the study at large: Acute-phase and convalescent COVID-19 samples originated in the United States, Italy and Spain. Sample material is recorded as cDNA or gDNA derived from T cells, B-cell-depleted T cells, or PBMCs.

As handled by the study authors: The assay estimated nucleated cells by amplifying reference gene primers. TCRdb's table, derived via immunoSEQ multiplex PCR, lists solely in-frame clones and lacks some. V and J calls and clone size are as listed in that table; D and trimming were resolved from the DNA. The sample includes roughly 120,000 clones, 70% to 90% of them seen just once. The chain joins TRBV12-5 to TRBJ2-7, with D hard to call. Sequencing input: peripheral blood. The TCR was taken from a man in his 70s who had recovered from COVID-19. CDR3 DNA: TGTGCTAGTGGTTTGTTCCCGAGCCTCCCTTACGAGCAGTACTTC. It translates to CASGLFPSLPYEQYF.